The 22 T cell receptor beta chains in this list originate from one sample, sequenced in a study of response to subunit inactivated influenza vaccine. TCRdb analysed the RT-PCR reads with MiXCR anew, one entry per CDR3 protein. Of 610,000 or so distinct CDR3 sequences detected, 14% appear once; the ten largest clones hold over 8.5%. The sample here was PBMCs from blood, taken about 13 days after vaccination. The receptors were sampled from a man aged 50-59 years who received an inactivated influenza vaccine.

This clonotype was detected a few times. The V gene is TRBV6-2 or TRBV6-3, the J gene TRBJ2-7; the D gene could be TRBD1 or TRBD2 (5 bases each). CDR1 and CDR2 from the germline V gene are MNHEY and SVGEGT. This CDR3 spans 15 amino acids. Trimming left V 3 bases short and J 3 bases short, with 15 bases between. The DNA for the CDR3 is TGTGCCAGCAGTTATGTCCGGGACCTAATCTACGAGCAGTACTTC. This translates into CASSYVRDLIYEQYF.

This clonotype turned up a few times. The chain uses TRBV7-6 and TRBJ2-3; 8 nucleotides match TRBD1. CDR1 and CDR2 (germline): SGHVS, FNYEAQ. With 5 bases clipped from V and 6 bases from J, the junction kept 10 bases outside the gene matches. The CDR3 length is 15 residues. This chain's CDR3 is CASSRGTGAGDTQYF. CDR3 sequence (DNA): TGTGCCAGCAGCCGTGGGACAGGCGCCGGCGATACGCAGTATTTT.

This chain links TRBV15 with TRBJ1-5; D is undetermined. The germline CDR1 and CDR2 sequences are LNHNV and YYDKDF (reference sequence). This CDR3 is 16 amino acids long. The V gene lost 5 bases and the J gene lost 2 bases, with 16 bases spanning the gap. CDR3 coding DNA: TGTGCCACCAGCGGTGAGGGCGCAACAGGCAATCAGCCCCAGCATTTT. This gives the protein CATSGEGATGNQPQHF.

The rearrangement uses TRBV20-1 and TRBJ2-7; the D gene is possibly TRBD2 (6 bases). The CDR3 runs 16 residues. Germline loops: CDR1 DFQATT, CDR2 SNEGSKA (reference sequence). V dropped 0 bases and J dropped 2 bases, with 17 bases sitting between them. The CDR3 protein is CSARDKFGLLTYEQYF. CDR3 nucleotides: TGCAGTGCTAGAGATAAGTTCGGACTACTAACCTACGAGCAGTACTTC.

Comment on this clonotype: The germline gene is not matched at one end of the junction; a read error may be the cause. This chain joins TRBV5-1 and TRBJ2-7; D is possibly TRBD1 (5 bases). This CDR3 comprises 14 residues. The germline V gene encodes CDR1 SGHRS and CDR2 YFSETQ. Written as DNA, the CDR3 is TGCGCCAGCAGCCCCCGGACATCCTCCGACGAGCAGTACTTC. Translated: CASSPRTSSDEQYF.

The V call is TRBV15, the J call TRBJ1-6, with a tentative D call TRBD1 (5 bases). CDR3 length: 12 residues. V was clipped by 1 base and J by 14 bases, with 9 bases between them. Germline-derived CDR1 and CDR2 are LNHNV and YYDKDF (reference sequence). CDR3 coding DNA: TGTGCCACCAGCAGAGCCGGGGGGGCCCTCCACTTT. Translation gives CATSRAGGALHF.

This clonotype was counted between two and nine times. J is TRBJ1-1 and V is TRBV29-1; D unresolved. Trimming removed 1 base at V and 9 bases at J, with 15 bases between. CDR1 is SQVTM and CDR2 is ANQGSEA in the germline V gene. The CDR3 is made up of 13 amino acids. The CDR3 nucleotides read TGCAGCGTTGAAGGGAGCCAAATTCTTCAAGCTTTCTTT. It yields the protein CSVEGSQILQAFF.

V gene TRBV11-2 combines with J gene TRBJ1-1; D unclear. CDR1 and CDR2 from the germline V gene are SGHAT and FQNNGV. The CDR3 length is 12 residues. V lost 0 bases to trimming and J lost 10 bases, with 9 bases between them. CDR3 sequence reads: CASSLDPRGAFF. For the CDR3, the DNA is TGTGCCAGCAGCTTAGACCCCCGGGGAGCTTTCTTT.

This clonotype has at least ten counts. In nucleotides, the CDR3 is TGTGCCAGCAGTTCCCGACTAGCGGGAGGAAACAATGAGCAGTTCTTC. Translation gives CASSSRLAGGNNEQFF. The chain combines TRBV12-3 or TRBV12-4 with TRBJ2-1; 13 bases agree with TRBD2. The CDR3 consists of 16 residues. Trimming took 4 bases from V and 5 from J; bases not matched to a gene: 5.

This clonotype has ten or more counts. The chain uses TRBV10-2 and TRBJ1-4, with a possible D match to TRBD1 (5 bases). Germline V gene data show CDR1 as WSHSY and CDR2 as SAAADI. Trimming removed 3 bases from V and 7 bases from J, with 12 bases in between. The CDR3 covers 14 residues. Here the CDR3 reads CASSEAGRGEKLFF. CDR3 nucleotides: TGCGCCAGCAGTGAAGCAGGGAGGGGTGAAAAACTGTTTTTT.

The rearrangement links TRBV19 to TRBJ1-1, with D perhaps TRBD1 (5 bases). This CDR3 is 15 amino acids long. The V end lost 7 bases, the J end lost 3 bases, and 18 bases lay between the germline ends. Germline values: CDR1 LNHDA, CDR2 SQIVND (reference sequence). CDR3 sequence: CASMRQGLWDTEAFF. The CDR3 DNA reads as TGTGCCAGTATGAGGCAGGGACTTTGGGACACTGAAGCTTTCTTT. Using reference TRBV19 and TRBJ1-1 for the parts outside the CDR3, the full variable domain is DGGITQSPKYLFRKEGQNVTLSCEQNLNHDAMYWYRQDPGQGLRLIYYSQIVNDFQKGDIAEGYSVSREKKESFPLTVTSAQKNPTAFYLCASMRQGLWDTEAFFGQGTRLTVV.

The chain uses TRBV4-3 and TRBJ1-2, with D uncertain. V gave up 3 bases and J gave up 1 base, with 6 bases separating them. The CDR3 spans 13 residues. CDR1 is LGHNA and CDR2 is YSLEER in the germline V gene. Here the CDR3 reads CASSQDYNYGYTF. The CDR3 nucleotides are TGCGCCAGCAGCCAGGATTATAACTATGGCTACACCTTC.

V usage is TRBV7-2 and J usage is TRBJ2-3; 13 bases match TRBD2. Germline V gene data show CDR1 as SGHTA and CDR2 as FQGNSA. This CDR3 comprises 17 residues. V was clipped by 5 bases and J by 2 bases; unmatched bases: 7. The DNA of the CDR3 is TGTGCCAGCAGCCCCGGACTAGCGGGGGCCTTCACAGATACGCAGTATTTT. Encoded protein: CASSPGLAGAFTDTQYF.

In nucleotides, the CDR3 is TGTGCCACCAGTGATTTGTCCGAAACAGGGAATGAGCAGTTCTTC. Its protein is CATSDLSETGNEQFF. This rearrangement joins TRBV24-1 to TRBJ2-1, with a weak D call TRBD1 (6 bases). Trimming took 0 bases from V and 7 from J, leaving 12 bases between them. The CDR3 spans 15 residues. Germline V gives CDR1 KGHDR, CDR2 SFDVKD.

This clonotype occurred a few times. The chain has TRBV6-2 or TRBV6-3 and TRBJ2-2; D remains ambiguous. CDR1 is MNHEY and CDR2 is SVGEGT in the germline V gene. Trimming took 2 bases from V and 7 from J, leaving 8 bases between them. This CDR3 has 13 residues. The CDR3 reads CASSYDPVGELFF. CDR3 bases: TGTGCCAGCAGTTACGATCCAGTCGGGGAGCTGTTTTTT.

V gene TRBV5-1 combines with J gene TRBJ2-2; D might be TRBD2 (6 bases). Germline assignment: CDR1 SGHRS and CDR2 YFSETQ. Trimming left V 4 bases short and J 3 bases short, with 10 bases between. This CDR3 has 14 amino acids. CDR3: CASSRDSHTGELFF. In nucleotides, the CDR3 is TGCGCCAGCAGCCGGGACTCCCACACCGGGGAGCTGTTTTTT.

This clonotype showed up many times. The J gene is TRBJ2-2, the V gene TRBV28, with 9 bases that match TRBD1. The germline gives CDR1 MDHEN, CDR2 SYDVKM. The CDR3 covers 14 residues. With V trimmed by 8 bases and J by 5 bases, 6 bases remained unmatched. CDR3 nucleotide sequence: TGTGCCAGCCAAACAGGGGGCCGTACCGGGGAGCTGTTTTTT. It codes for CASQTGGRTGELFF.

The J gene is TRBJ1-6, the V gene TRBV7-2; 8 bases are shared with TRBD1. The CDR3 is 16 residues long. The junction had 6 bases not matched to a gene; V was cut back by 4 bases and J by 4 bases. The germline gives CDR1 SGHTA, CDR2 FQGNSA. Here the CDR3 DNA reads TGTGCCAGCAGCTATACAGGGGGAGCGTATAATTCACCCCTCCACTTT. Translation gives CASSYTGGAYNSPLHF.

The genes are TRBV5-5 and TRBJ2-1; D gene ambiguous. CDR1 is SGHKS, CDR2 YYEKEE, per germline (reference sequence). Trimming left V 2 bases short and J 3 bases short, with 12 bases between. The CDR3 loop spans 15 amino acids. The CDR3 nucleotides read TGTGCCAGCAGCTTCTCGGCGGATGGCTACAATGAGCAGTTCTTC. This translates into CASSFSADGYNEQFF.

CDR3 DNA sequence: TGCGCCAGCAGCCAAGACAGGGGGACAAACATTCAGTACTTC. Translation gives CASSQDRGTNIQYF. The V and J genes are TRBV4-3 and TRBJ2-4, with TRBD1 matching 7 bases. The length of the CDR3 is 14 residues. Germline values: CDR1 LGHNA, CDR2 YSLEER. With 0 bases clipped from V and 6 bases from J, the junction kept 2 bases outside the gene matches.

The genes are TRBV6-1 and TRBJ2-1; TRBD1 agrees at 7 bases. CDR1 MNHNS and CDR2 SASEGT come from the germline V gene. The CDR3 contains 16 residues. The ends lost 4 bases at V and 2 bases at J; junction bases unmatched: 8. The CDR3 DNA is TGTGCCAGCAGTGGCCCCTCGGGACAGCCCTACAATGAGCAGTTCTTC. Protein product: CASSGPSGQPYNEQFF.

The sample holds a few counts of this clonotype. The V and J genes are TRBV29-1 and TRBJ2-3, with unresolved D. Per the germline V gene, CDR1 is SQVTM and CDR2 is ANQGSEA. The length of the CDR3 is 13 residues. V was pared by 2 bases and J by 3 bases, with 9 bases between. CDR3 DNA sequence: TGCAGCGTTGAATGGCAAGGGACAGATACGCAGTATTTT. Its translation is CSVEWQGTDTQYF.